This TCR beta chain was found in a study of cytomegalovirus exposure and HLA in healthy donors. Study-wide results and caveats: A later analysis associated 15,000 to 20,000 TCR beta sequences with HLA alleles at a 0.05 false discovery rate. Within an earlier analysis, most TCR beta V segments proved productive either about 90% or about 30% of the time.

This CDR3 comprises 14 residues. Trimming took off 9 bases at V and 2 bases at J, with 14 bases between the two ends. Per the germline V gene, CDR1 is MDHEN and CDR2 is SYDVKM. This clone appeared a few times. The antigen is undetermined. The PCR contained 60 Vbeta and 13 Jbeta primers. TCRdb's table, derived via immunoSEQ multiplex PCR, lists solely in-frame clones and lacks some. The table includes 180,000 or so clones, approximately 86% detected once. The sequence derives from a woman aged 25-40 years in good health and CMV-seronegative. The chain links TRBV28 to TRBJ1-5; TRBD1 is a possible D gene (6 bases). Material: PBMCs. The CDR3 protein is CASSGVAGNQPQHF. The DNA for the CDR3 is TGTGCCAGTTCAGGGGTCGCCGGCAATCAGCCCCAGCATTTT. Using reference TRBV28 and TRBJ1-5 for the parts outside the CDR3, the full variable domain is DVKVTQSSRYLVKRTGEKVFLECVQDMDHENMFWYRQDPGLGLRLIYFSYDVKMKEKGDIPEGYSVSREKKERFSLILESASTNQTSMYLCASSGVAGNQPQHFGDGTRLSIL.